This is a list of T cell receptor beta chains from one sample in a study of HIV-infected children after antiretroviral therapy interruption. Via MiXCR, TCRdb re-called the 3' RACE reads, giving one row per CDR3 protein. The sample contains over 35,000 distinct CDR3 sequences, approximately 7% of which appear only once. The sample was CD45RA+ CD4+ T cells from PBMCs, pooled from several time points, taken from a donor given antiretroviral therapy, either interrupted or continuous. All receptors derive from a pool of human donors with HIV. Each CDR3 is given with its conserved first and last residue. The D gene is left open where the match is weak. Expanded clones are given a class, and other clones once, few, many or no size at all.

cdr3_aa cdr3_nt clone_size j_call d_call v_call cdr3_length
CASRTLGNTGELFF TGTGCCAGTAGGACCCTAGGAAACACCGGGGAGCTGTTTTTT many TRBJ2-2 . TRBV19 14
CATSDFSGKQETQYF TGTGCCACCAGTGATTTTTCCGGAAAACAAGAGACCCAGTACTTC many TRBJ2-5 . TRBV24-1 15
CSAAHSPLHF TGCAGTGCTGCGCATTCACCCCTCCACTTT many TRBJ1-6 . TRBV20-1 10
CSARVETQYF TGCAGTGCTAGAGTGGAGACCCAGTACTTC . TRBJ2-5 . TRBV20-1 10
CASSLSWGNTEAFF TGTGCCAGCAGTTTATCGTGGGGGAACACTGAAGCTTTCTTT few TRBJ1-1 . TRBV28 14
CSACRGGVNQPQHF TGCAGTGCTTGCAGGGGGGGGGTCAATCAGCCCCAGCATTTT few TRBJ1-5 TRBD1 TRBV20-1 14
CASSTGTAYNEQFF TGCGCCAGCAGTACCGGGACAGCCTACAATGAGCAGTTCTTC many TRBJ2-1 TRBD1 TRBV5-1 14
CASSPGGPSYEQYF TGTGCCAGCTCCCCGGGAGGGCCTTCCTACGAGCAGTACTTC many TRBJ2-7 TRBD2 TRBV12-3/TRBV12-4 14
CASSQDPRAAVTEAFF TGTGCCAGCAGCCAAGATCCCAGGGCCGCTGTCACTGAAGCTTTCTTT many TRBJ1-1 . TRBV4-2 16
CSATLLGGDNEQFF TGCAGTGCCACCCTATTGGGTGGGGACAATGAGCAGTTCTTC many TRBJ2-1 . TRBV20-1 14
CASRLAPERDLVQPQHF TGTGCAAGTCGCTTAGCCCCTGAGCGGGACCTCGTGCAGCCCCAGCATTTT many TRBJ1-5 . TRBV12-2 17
CASGTGPNF TGTGCCAGCGGAACAGGCCCGAATTTT many TRBJ2-3 . TRBV6-2/TRBV6-3 9
CSARDSLAGGPSDTQYF TGCAGTGCTAGAGATTCCCTAGCGGGGGGGCCTTCAGATACGCAGTATTTT few TRBJ2-3 TRBD2 TRBV20-1 17
CASSSRSGRPEGEQFF TGTGCCAGCAGCTCCCGAAGCGGGAGGCCTGAGGGAGAGCAGTTCTTC medium-sized TRBJ2-1 TRBD2 TRBV7-9 16
CASSQALAGGLDEQYF TGTGCCAGCAGCCAAGCGTTGGCGGGGGGGCTGGACGAGCAGTACTTC many TRBJ2-7 TRBD2 TRBV3-1 16
CASGLVLGLAGGPQETQYF TGTGCTAGTGGTTTGGTACTTGGTCTAGCGGGGGGGCCCCAAGAGACCCAGTACTTC . TRBJ2-5 TRBD2 TRBV12-5 19
CASSDFQAQPQHF TGTGCCAGCAGTGATTTCCAGGCTCAGCCCCAGCATTTT few TRBJ1-5 . TRBV2 13
CASSPLGQRETQYF TGTGCCAGCAGCCCCCTGGGGCAGCGAGAGACCCAGTACTTC many TRBJ2-5 . TRBV7-2 14
CASSLAGVRNGYTF TGTGCCAGCAGCTTGGCTGGGGTTCGGAATGGCTACACCTTC few TRBJ1-2 . TRBV5-6 14
CASSPSPGTTYGYTF TGTGCCAGCAGTCCATCCCCGGGAACAACTTATGGCTACACCTTC many TRBJ1-2 . TRBV27 15
CASSSLTGQYTGELFF TGCGCCAGCAGCTCCTTGACAGGGCAATACACCGGGGAGCTGTTTTTT many TRBJ2-2 TRBD1 TRBV5-1 16
CASSPSPDGYGYTF TGTGCCAGCTCACCCTCCCCGGACGGCTATGGCTACACCTTC many TRBJ1-2 . TRBV18 14
CSVQTGNTEAFF TGCAGCGTTCAAACAGGGAACACTGAAGCTTTCTTT many TRBJ1-1 . TRBV29-1 12
CASSGRTEAFF TGTGCCAGTAGTGGGCGCACTGAAGCTTTCTTT few TRBJ1-1 . TRBV19 11
CASSQLVRTSWETQYF TGTGCCAGCAGCCAATTGGTCCGGACTAGCTGGGAGACCCAGTACTTC many TRBJ2-5 TRBD2 TRBV7-2 16
CASSTGQANSPLHF TGTGCCAGCAGCACGGGACAGGCTAATTCACCCCTCCACTTT many TRBJ1-6 TRBD1 TRBV5-5 14
CASSGRENPHNEQFF TGTGCCAGCAGCGGGCGGGAGAATCCCCACAATGAGCAGTTCTTC . TRBJ2-1 TRBD2 TRBV14 15
CASSLTRNEQFF TGTGCCAGCAGCCTGACTAGGAATGAGCAGTTCTTC medium-sized TRBJ2-1 . TRBV7-2 12
CASSPSGWNTEAFF TGTGCCAGTAGTCCATCGGGATGGAACACTGAAGCTTTCTTT few TRBJ1-1 . TRBV19 14
CASRGQVGANVLTF TGTGCCAGCAGGGGTCAAGTTGGGGCCAACGTCCTGACTTTC many TRBJ2-6 . TRBV2 14
CASSFSRSYEQYF TGTGCCAGCAGTTTCTCCAGGAGTTATGAACAGTACTTC many TRBJ2-7 . TRBV11-1 13
CASSELGRDAEQFF TGTGCCAGCAGTGAACTGGGGCGCGATGCTGAGCAGTTCTTC medium-sized TRBJ2-1 . TRBV6-2/TRBV6-3 14
CASSLIRGPYEQYF TGTGCCAGCAGCTTAATCCGGGGGCCTTACGAGCAGTACTTC . TRBJ2-7 . TRBV11-2 14